Here is one T cell receptor (beta chain) with its context. This record belongs to a study of blood T cell repertoires in COVID-19. Across the whole study: The United States, Italy and Spain supplied acute and convalescent COVID-19 samples. Nucleic acid was either cDNA or gDNA, and it came from T cells, B-cell-depleted T cells, or PBMCs.

From germline, CDR1 is SGDLS and CDR2 YYNGEE. Between the trimmed V and J ends, which lost 0 bases and 5 bases, there was a span of 15 bases. The CDR3 length is 15 residues. In the original workflow: Estimates of nucleated cell counts were drawn from the amplification of reference gene primers. This table comes from immunoSEQ multiplex PCR, and its TCRdb copy is limited to in-frame clones, with some not included. The V and J calls and the clone size are those of that table, but D and trimming were determined from the DNA. The sample lists about 190,000 clones, about nine tenths occurring once. The rearrangement joins TRBV9 to TRBJ2-7, with D possibly being TRBD2 (5 bases). This receptor was obtained from a man in his 70s with active or convalescent COVID-19. The sequenced sample was peripheral blood. The CDR3: CASSVGFSGTNEQYF. CDR3 in DNA: TGTGCCAGCAGCGTAGGCTTCAGCGGCACCAACGAGCAGTACTTC.